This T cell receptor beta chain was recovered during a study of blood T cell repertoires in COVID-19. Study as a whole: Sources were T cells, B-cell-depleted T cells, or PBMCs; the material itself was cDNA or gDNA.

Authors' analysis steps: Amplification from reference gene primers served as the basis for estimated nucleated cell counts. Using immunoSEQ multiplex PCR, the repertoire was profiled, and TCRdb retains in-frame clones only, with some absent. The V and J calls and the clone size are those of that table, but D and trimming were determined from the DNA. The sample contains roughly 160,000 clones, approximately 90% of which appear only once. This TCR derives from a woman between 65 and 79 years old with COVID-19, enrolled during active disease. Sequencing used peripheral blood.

The CDR3 DNA follows: TGTGCCTGGAGTCTCGGACAGCTGAACTATGGCTACACCTTC. It yields the protein CAWSLGQLNYGYTF. The gene calls are TRBV30 and TRBJ1-2; TRBD1 might be the D (6 bases). The CDR3 has 14 amino acids. Per the germline V gene, CDR1 is GTSNPN and CDR2 is SVGIG (reference sequence). The V and J ends lost 2 bases and 2 bases respectively, with 12 bases between them.